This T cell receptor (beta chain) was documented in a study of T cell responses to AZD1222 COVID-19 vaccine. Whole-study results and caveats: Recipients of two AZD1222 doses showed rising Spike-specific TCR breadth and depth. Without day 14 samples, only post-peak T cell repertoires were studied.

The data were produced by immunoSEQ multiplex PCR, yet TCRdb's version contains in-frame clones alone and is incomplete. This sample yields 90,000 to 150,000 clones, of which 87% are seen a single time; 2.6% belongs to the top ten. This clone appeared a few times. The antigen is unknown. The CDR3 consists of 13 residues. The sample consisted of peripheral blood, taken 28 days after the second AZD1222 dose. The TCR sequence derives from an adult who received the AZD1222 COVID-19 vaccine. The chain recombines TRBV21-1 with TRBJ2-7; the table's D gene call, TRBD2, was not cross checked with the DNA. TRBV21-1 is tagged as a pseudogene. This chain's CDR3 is CASSIPRGVEQYF. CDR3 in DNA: TGTGCCAGCAGCATTCCCCGGGGGGTCGAGCAGTACTTC.